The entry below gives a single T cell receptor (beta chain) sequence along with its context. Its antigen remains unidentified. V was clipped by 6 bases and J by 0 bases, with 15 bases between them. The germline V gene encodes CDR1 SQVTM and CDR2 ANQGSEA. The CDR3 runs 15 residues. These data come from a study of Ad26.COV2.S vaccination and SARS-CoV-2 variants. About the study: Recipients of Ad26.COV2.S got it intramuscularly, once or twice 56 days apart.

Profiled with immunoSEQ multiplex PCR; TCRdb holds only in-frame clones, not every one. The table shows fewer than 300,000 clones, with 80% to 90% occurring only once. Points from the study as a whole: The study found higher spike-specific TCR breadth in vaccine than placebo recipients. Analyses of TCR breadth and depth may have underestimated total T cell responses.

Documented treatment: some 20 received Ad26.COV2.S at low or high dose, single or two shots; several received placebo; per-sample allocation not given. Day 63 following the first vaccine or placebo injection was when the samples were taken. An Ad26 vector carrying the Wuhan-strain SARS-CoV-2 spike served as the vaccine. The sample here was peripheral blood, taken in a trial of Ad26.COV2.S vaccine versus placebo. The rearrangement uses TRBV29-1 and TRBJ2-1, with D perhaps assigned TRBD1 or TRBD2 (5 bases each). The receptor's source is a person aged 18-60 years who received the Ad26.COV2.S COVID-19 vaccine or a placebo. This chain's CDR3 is CSVRDGVLSYNEQFF. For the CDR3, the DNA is TGCAGCGTCCGGGACGGGGTTCTCTCCTACAATGAGCAGTTCTTC.